This T cell receptor (beta chain) was recorded in a study of T cell responses to AZD1222 COVID-19 vaccine. Study findings and constraints: Regions 160-218 and 743-854 dominated among vaccine-associated CD4 TCRs spanning spike. Close to half of spike-specific TCRs reportedly recognize unmutated variant regions.

The table lists this clone with a count of one. Its cognate antigen is unknown. Germline V CDR1 and CDR2: LNHDA, SQIVND (reference sequence). The V gene end was trimmed by 8 bases and the J gene end by 10 bases; junction bases not matched to a gene: 9. This CDR3 is 12 amino acids long. Generated by immunoSEQ multiplex PCR, the TCRdb table keeps only in-frame clones and is missing some. The sample holds 90,000 to 150,000 clones, roughly 86% seen once. The rearrangement links TRBV19 to TRBJ1-1; 8 bases line up with TRBD1. This specimen consisted of peripheral blood, obtained 28 days after the second AZD1222 dose. The origin of this receptor is an adult who received the AZD1222 COVID-19 vaccine. CDR3 amino acids: CASPQGAVGAFF. The CDR3 bases are TGTGCCAGTCCCCAGGGGGCGGTCGGAGCTTTCTTT. Full variable domain (remainder filled in from reference TRBV19 and TRBJ1-1): DGGITQSPKYLFRKEGQNVTLSCEQNLNHDAMYWYRQDPGQGLRLIYYSQIVNDFQKGDIAEGYSVSREKKESFPLTVTSAQKNPTAFYLCASPQGAVGAFFGQGTRLTVV.